Presented here are 31 T cell receptor beta chains from one specimen sequenced in a study of T-cell memory formation after mild COVID-19. TCRdb processed the 5' RACE reads anew with MiXCR; each CDR3 protein has one entry. Of about 150,000 distinct CDR3 sequences listed, more than 12% are singletons. Input material: PBMCs or a T cell subset sorted from them (not recorded which). The source of these receptors is an adult woman who had mild COVID-19 (a few samples of this study predate the infection). Cell type and time point are not known.

In this sample, this clonotype turned up a few times. J is TRBJ2-2 and V is TRBV19; D is perhaps TRBD1 (6 bases). The CDR3 consists of 14 residues. Germline CDR1 reads LNHDA; CDR2 reads SQIVND (reference sequence). V lost 3 bases, J lost 4 bases, and 9 bases lay in between. The CDR3 sequence: CASSIGGGTGELFF. The CDR3 DNA sequence: TGTGCCAGTAGTATTGGGGGCGGCACCGGGGAGCTGTTTTTT.

The CDR3 is CASSPDPTGTSGKADTQYF. CDR3 DNA: TGTGCCAGCAGCCCGGATCCCACAGGGACTAGCGGGAAGGCAGATACGCAGTATTTT. The chain combines TRBV7-2 with TRBJ2-3; 13 bases are a match to TRBD2. This CDR3 is 19 amino acids long. With 5 bases clipped from V and 4 bases from J, the junction kept 15 bases outside the gene matches. Germline V gene data show CDR1 as SGHTA and CDR2 as FQGNSA.

CDR3 in amino acids: CASSQGTSGRADNEQFF. For the CDR3, the DNA is TGCGCCAGCAGCCAGGGGACTAGCGGGAGGGCGGACAATGAGCAGTTCTTC. The rearrangement joins TRBV4-3 to TRBJ2-1, with TRBD2 identical over 16 bases. The CDR3 has 17 amino acids. CDR1 is LGHNA and CDR2 is YSLEER in the germline V gene. With V trimmed by 3 bases and J by 5 bases, 4 bases remained unmatched.

V gene TRBV7-2 combines with J gene TRBJ1-1; the match to TRBD1 covers 7 bases. CDR1 SGHTA and CDR2 FQGNSA come from the germline V gene. V was clipped by 5 bases and J by 8 bases; unmatched bases: 8. The CDR3 has 13 amino acids. The DNA of the CDR3 is TGTGCCAGCAGCCCCTTGAGGGGGCGGGAAGCTTTCTTT. Translation: CASSPLRGREAFF.

This clonotype occurred a few times. The chain employs TRBV7-9 and TRBJ2-2, with D hard to call. The length of the CDR3 is 16 residues. Germline V gives CDR1 SEHNR, CDR2 FQNEAQ (reference sequence). Trimming shortened V by 3 bases and J by 1 base, and 12 bases separated the two germline ends. The CDR3 DNA is TGTGCCAGCAGCTTTTGGGCAGCTAGGAACACCGGGGAGCTGTTTTTT. Translated, it gives CASSFWAARNTGELFF.

The chain is built from TRBV27 and TRBJ2-7; D remains unclear. There are 13 residues in the CDR3. CDR1 MNHEY and CDR2 SMNVEV come from the germline V gene (reference sequence). Trimming cost V 1 base and J 6 bases, with 10 bases left between them. The CDR3 sequence is CASSLFWGFEQYF. The CDR3 bases are TGTGCCAGCAGTTTATTTTGGGGATTCGAGCAGTACTTC.

This clonotype was seen repeatedly, ten times or more. The chain carries TRBV5-1 and TRBJ2-1; D is ambiguous. The CDR3 consists of 15 residues. Germline-derived CDR1 and CDR2 are SGHRS and YFSETQ. Deletions cut 4 bases from V and 0 bases from J, with 11 bases between. The CDR3 DNA reads TGCGCCAGCAGCCGAGCAAGAAGCTCCTACAATGAGCAGTTCTTC. Amino acids: CASSRARSSYNEQFF.

The table lists this clonotype with many counts. This chain connects TRBV15 to TRBJ2-3, with D possibly being TRBD1 (5 bases). This CDR3 has 16 amino acids. From germline, CDR1 is LNHNV and CDR2 YYDKDF (reference sequence). V lost 0 bases to trimming and J lost 2 bases, with 12 bases between them. This CDR3 reads CATSRDLQGNTDTQYF. CDR3 DNA sequence: TGTGCCACCAGCAGAGATCTCCAGGGAAACACAGATACGCAGTATTTT.

This clonotype was counted a few times. The chain links TRBV12-3 or TRBV12-4 to TRBJ2-3; 8 bases match TRBD2. The CDR3 runs 13 residues. V lost 5 bases to trimming and J lost 5 bases; unmatched junction nucleotides: 3. The CDR3 region is CASSRGGGDTQYF. In nucleotides, the CDR3 is TGTGCCAGCAGTCGGGGGGGGGGAGATACGCAGTATTTT.

This sequence joins TRBV4-3 and TRBJ1-1; no definite D call. V lost 1 base to trimming and J lost 5 bases, with 8 bases between them. This CDR3 has 13 residues. Germline CDR1 is LGHNA and CDR2 is YSLEER. Written as DNA, the CDR3 is TGCGCCAGCAGCCAAGTAAGGGATACTGAAGCTTTCTTT. This encodes CASSQVRDTEAFF.

The chain links TRBV6-5 to TRBJ2-1; 8 positions agree with TRBD1. Germline V gives CDR1 MNHEY, CDR2 SVGAGI. The V gene end was trimmed by 0 bases and the J gene end by 8 bases; junction bases not matched to a gene: 6. CDR3 length: 15 residues. CDR3 sequence reads: CASSYSVDRGHEQFF. In DNA form, the CDR3 reads TGTGCCAGCAGTTACTCGGTCGACAGGGGCCATGAGCAGTTCTTC.

This clonotype has more than one count but fewer than ten. This sequence joins TRBV29-1 and TRBJ1-1; unclear D gene. The CDR3 has 10 residues. Looked up from germline, CDR1 is SQVTM and CDR2 is ANQGSEA. The V end lost 5 bases, the J end lost 4 bases, and 5 bases lay between the germline ends. This CDR3 is CSVRITEAFF. DNA for the CDR3: TGCAGCGTTAGGATCACTGAAGCTTTCTTT.

This clonotype was counted ten times or more. The rearrangement links TRBV5-1 to TRBJ2-1; D unresolved. V lost 4 bases and J 0 bases, leaving 11 bases between the germline ends. The CDR3 runs to 15 residues. Germline V gene data show CDR1 as SGHRS and CDR2 as YFSETQ. The CDR3 DNA is TGCGCCAGCAGCGTTACAGTGAGCTCCTACAATGAGCAGTTCTTC. It specifies CASSVTVSSYNEQFF.

The rearrangement joins TRBV9 to TRBJ2-3; unclear D gene. In germline, CDR1 is SGDLS, CDR2 YYNGEE. Deletions cut 4 bases from V and 3 bases from J, with 15 bases between. The CDR3 covers 15 residues. For the CDR3, the DNA is TGTGCCAGCAGCATTCGACCAGTGGGGACAGATACGCAGTATTTT. It encodes CASSIRPVGTDTQYF.

This clonotype has more than one count but fewer than ten. The chain carries TRBV7-9 and TRBJ2-3; D is uncertain. Germline CDR1 reads SEHNR; CDR2 reads FQNEAQ (reference sequence). The CDR3 consists of 17 residues. V was shortened by 1 base and J by 5 bases, with 19 bases between the two germline ends. DNA of the CDR3: TGTGCCAGCAGCTTAGGATCGGGCACATCACCCCAAGATACGCAGTATTTT. Its translation: CASSLGSGTSPQDTQYF.

This chain connects TRBV7-9 to TRBJ2-7, with TRBD2 matching 9 bases. This CDR3 has 19 amino acids. V was clipped by 4 bases and J by 5 bases; unmatched bases: 21. Germline lookup yields CDR1 SEHNR and CDR2 FQNEAQ (reference sequence). The CDR3 region has the DNA TGTGCCAGCAGCTCCCCCCCCACGTCCAGCGGGAGGCCAGGCGACGAGCAGTACTTC. This codes for CASSSPPTSSGRPGDEQYF.

The rearrangement joins TRBV7-9 to TRBJ2-1; the D call may be TRBD1 or TRBD2 (5 bases each). Germline loops: CDR1 SEHNR, CDR2 FQNEAQ (reference sequence). The V gene lost 5 bases and the J gene lost 6 bases, with 11 bases spanning the gap. This CDR3 comprises 13 residues. CDR3 residues: CASSPRDLNEQFF. The DNA for the CDR3 is TGTGCCAGCAGCCCCCGGGACCTCAATGAGCAGTTCTTC.

This clonotype was seen a few times. The rearrangement uses TRBV3-1 and TRBJ2-5; 8 nucleotides line up with TRBD2. The CDR3 extends over 13 amino acids. The V gene's germline CDR1 is LGHDT and CDR2 YNNKEL (reference sequence). V dropped 6 bases and J dropped 7; count of bases not matched to a gene: 7. The CDR3 sequence: CASRRAGEGTQYF. The CDR3 coding sequence is TGTGCCAGCAGACGAGCGGGAGAAGGGACCCAGTACTTC.

This clonotype was seen a few times. This chain uses TRBV19 with TRBJ1-3; 7 positions match TRBD1. CDR1 and CDR2 (germline): LNHDA, SQIVND (reference sequence). The CDR3 covers 15 residues. With V trimmed by 6 bases and J by 5 bases, 10 bases remained unmatched. In DNA form, the CDR3 reads TGTGCCAGTAGCCTGGGACAGCCGAACAGAAACACCATATATTTT. This translates into CASSLGQPNRNTIYF. The full variable domain, completed using reference TRBV19 and TRBJ1-3, is DGGITQSPKYLFRKEGQNVTLSCEQNLNHDAMYWYRQDPGQGLRLIYYSQIVNDFQKGDIAEGYSVSREKKESFPLTVTSAQKNPTAFYLCASSLGQPNRNTIYFGEGSWLTVV.

This clonotype has a handful of counts. The chain joins TRBV10-2 to TRBJ1-4; D possibly corresponds to TRBD1 (6 bases). Germline V lookup: CDR1 WSHSY, CDR2 SAAADI. V was shortened by 3 bases and J by 2 bases, with 10 bases between the two germline ends. CDR3 length: 15 residues. The CDR3 bases are TGCGCCAGCAGTGAAGGGGGGCAGACTAATGAAAAACTGTTTTTT. As protein: CASSEGGQTNEKLFF.

This clonotype was seen only a few times. The CDR3 protein is CSVERTAYYNEQFF. The CDR3 coding sequence is TGCAGCGTTGAGCGGACAGCATACTACAATGAGCAGTTCTTC. V and J are TRBV29-1 and TRBJ2-1; TRBD1 is a possible D gene (6 bases). CDR1 SQVTM and CDR2 ANQGSEA come from the germline V gene. The germline V and J ends were trimmed by 3 bases and 3 bases, with 12 bases remaining between them. The CDR3 is made up of 14 amino acids.

This chain uses TRBV30 with TRBJ1-1; a weak D match, TRBD1 (5 bases). The CDR3 length is 13 residues. Deletions cut 2 bases from V and 3 bases from J, with 10 bases between. Germline V lookup: CDR1 GTSNPN, CDR2 SVGIG (reference sequence). Written as DNA, the CDR3 is TGTGCCTGGAGTCAGGGAATTGACACTGAAGCTTTCTTT. Amino acids: CAWSQGIDTEAFF.

This clonotype was counted only a few times. The chain employs TRBV20-1 and TRBJ2-7; possibly TRBD1 or TRBD2 for D (6 bases each). Germline CDR1 DFQATT, CDR2 SNEGSKA (reference sequence). The CDR3 is 12 amino acids. Trimming cost V 5 bases and J 5 bases, with 13 bases left between them. CDR3 DNA: TGCAGTGCTGGGACTGACAGGAACGAGCAGTACTTC. The encoded protein is CSAGTDRNEQYF.

This clonotype was picked up one time. The chain couples TRBV7-9 to TRBJ2-7; D unresolved. Trimming removed 0 bases at V and 6 bases at J, with 9 bases between. CDR1 and CDR2 (germline): SEHNR, FQNEAQ (reference sequence). This CDR3 is 13 amino acids long. Here the CDR3 DNA reads TGTGCCAGCAGCTTAGCGGGGAATGCCGAGCAGTACTTC. Protein: CASSLAGNAEQYF.

In its sample, this clonotype was seen a few times. V is TRBV20-1 and J is TRBJ2-1; possible D gene TRBD2, 5 bases. CDR1 and CDR2 (germline): DFQATT, SNEGSKA (reference sequence). V lost 0 bases, J lost 11 bases, and 14 bases lay in between. The CDR3 is 13 residues long. CDR3 loop: CSAREPLGGQQFF. For the CDR3, the DNA is TGCAGTGCTAGAGAACCGTTAGGCGGGCAGCAGTTCTTC.

As DNA, the CDR3 is TGTGCCAGAGGGAGCTCCTACGAGCAGTACTTC. Its protein product is CARGSSYEQYF. The chain uses TRBV2 and TRBJ2-7; TRBD2 is a possible D gene (5 bases). This CDR3 is built from 11 residues. CDR1 is SNHLY, CDR2 FYNNEI, per germline. Trimming stripped 9 bases from V and 0 bases from J, with 6 bases between.

The chain recombines TRBV6-2 or TRBV6-3 with TRBJ2-1; perhaps TRBD1 as D (6 bases). CDR3 length equals 15 residues. Germline V gene data show CDR1 as MNHEY and CDR2 as SVGEGT. The ends were cut back, 10 bases at V and 6 bases at J, with 22 bases in the middle. In DNA form, the CDR3 reads TGTGCCATCAGGGGTGCAGGGAGAGGAAGCAATGAGCAGTTCTTC. Translating gives CAIRGAGRGSNEQFF.

In its sample, this clonotype was seen a few times. The chain combines TRBV9 with TRBJ1-2; 7 nucleotides agree with TRBD1. The CDR3 loop spans 14 amino acids. Germline V gives CDR1 SGDLS, CDR2 YYNGEE. V was pared by 1 base and J by 8 bases, with 8 bases of the junction left unmatched. The CDR3 DNA is TGTGCCAGCAGCGTAAGGGAGCAGGGGGGAGGCTACACCTTC. As protein: CASSVREQGGGYTF.

This clonotype was recorded a few times. This chain links TRBV4-3 with TRBJ1-2; D ambiguous. Germline CDR1 and CDR2: LGHNA and YSLEER. The germline V and J ends were trimmed by 1 base and 3 bases, with 15 bases remaining between them. The CDR3 runs to 16 residues. The DNA of the CDR3 is TGCGCCAGCAGCCAAGCCCGGTATTGGTCGGACTATGGCTACACCTTC. Its translation: CASSQARYWSDYGYTF.

Many counts were recorded for this clonotype. The rearrangement joins TRBV7-8 to TRBJ2-3; 16 bases fit TRBD2. The length of the CDR3 is 17 residues. V was pared by 4 bases and J by 4 bases, with 5 bases of the junction left unmatched. Germline CDR1 reads SGHVS; CDR2 reads FQNEAQ. The CDR3 loop reads CASSWGLAGGRADTQYF. The DNA for the CDR3 is TGTGCCAGCAGCTGGGGACTAGCGGGGGGGCGCGCAGATACGCAGTATTTT.

The chain uses TRBV5-1 and TRBJ2-1, with TRBD1 identical over 8 bases. Germline lookup yields CDR1 SGHRS and CDR2 YFSETQ. Trimming removed 5 bases from V and 4 bases from J; junction bases left unmatched: 8. CDR3 size: 15 residues. CDR3 in DNA: TGCGCCAGCAGGGGCACTGGACAGGGTTACAATGAGCAGTTCTTC. This codes for CASRGTGQGYNEQFF.